One sample yielded the 28 T cell receptor beta chains listed below, sequenced in a study of blood T cell repertoires in COVID-19. Clones were sequenced by immunoSEQ multiplex PCR, and TCRdb holds only the in-frame ones, with some missing. The data show 150,000 or so clones, over 80% seen once. Sequencing was done on a sample of peripheral blood. The receptor source for this set is a woman aged 60-75 years with acute or convalescent COVID-19.

As to this clone: Other DNA variants within this sample encode the same CDR3. V is TRBV5-1 and J is TRBJ2-3, with D unresolved. The CDR3 runs 14 residues. Germline lookup yields CDR1 SGHRS and CDR2 YFSETQ. The V and J ends lost 0 bases and 0 bases respectively, with 5 bases between them. CDR3 amino acids: CASSLAGSTDTQYF. The CDR3 DNA sequence: TGCGCCAGCAGCTTGGCAGGTAGCACAGATACGCAGTATTTT.

Only one count was recorded for this clone. Within the sample, other DNA sequences also encode this same CDR3. The V gene is TRBV11-2, the J gene TRBJ1-3; D is uncertain. This CDR3 region has 14 residues. V shed 5 bases and J shed 4 bases, with 12 bases lying between them. CDR1 is SGHAT and CDR2 is FQNNGV in the germline V gene. The CDR3 region is CASSPGGGGNTIYF. CDR3 sequence (DNA): TGTGCCAGCAGCCCGGGCGGAGGAGGAAACACCATATATTTT.

This clone is a singleton in its sample. Distinct nucleotide sequences in the sample also encode this CDR3. The chain links TRBV5-4 to TRBJ1-1; TRBD1 might be the D (5 bases). Trimming took off 0 bases at V and 0 bases at J, with 6 bases between the two ends. The CDR3 spans 14 residues. CDR1 is SGHNT, CDR2 YYREEE, per germline (reference sequence). CDR3 sequence (DNA): TGTGCCAGCAGCTTGGGACAGATGAACACTGAAGCTTTCTTT. The encoded protein is CASSLGQMNTEAFF.

The chain is built from TRBV6-7 and TRBJ2-3; 9 bases align to TRBD2. TRBV6-7 is given ORF status, its function remaining uncertain. The CDR3 extends over 16 amino acids. V dropped 4 bases and J dropped 3; count of bases not matched to a gene: 8. Written as DNA, the CDR3 is TGTGCCAGCAGTTTCCAAGCGGGGGGCGCGACAGATACGCAGTATTTT. This translates into CASSFQAGGATDTQYF.

The chain carries TRBV18 and TRBJ2-7; D may be TRBD1 (6 bases). The germline gives CDR1 KGHSH, CDR2 LQKENI. The V end was cut by 0 bases, the J end by 3 bases, with 15 bases between. The CDR3 runs to 16 residues. The CDR3 loop is CASSPPSWQGSYEQYF. In DNA, the CDR3 is TGTGCCAGCTCACCACCTTCTTGGCAGGGGAGCTACGAGCAGTACTTC.

The chain employs TRBV5-1 and TRBJ1-2; 9 bases match TRBD1. CDR1 is SGHRS and CDR2 is YFSETQ in the germline V gene. V trimming: 0 bases; J trimming: 7 bases; junction bases outside the gene matches: 4. The CDR3 totals 14 residues. CDR3 DNA sequence: TGCGCCAGCAGCTTGGGACAGGGGGAAGGTGGCTACACCTTC. Its protein product is CASSLGQGEGGYTF. Together with reference TRBV5-1 and TRBJ1-2, the CDR3 gives the full variable domain: KAGVTQTPRYLIKTRGQQVTLSCSPISGHRSVSWYQQTPGQGLQFLFEYFSETQRNKGNFPGRFSGRQFSNSRSEMNVSTLELGDSALYLCASSLGQGEGGYTFGSGTRLTVV.

The J gene is TRBJ2-7, the V gene TRBV6-2 or TRBV6-3; no clear D gene. This CDR3 region has 12 residues. The germline V and J ends were trimmed by 5 bases and 7 bases, with 12 bases remaining between them. Looked up from germline, CDR1 is MNHEY and CDR2 is SVGEGT. CDR3 region: CASSAVSWEQYF. CDR3 DNA sequence: TGTGCCAGCAGTGCGGTGTCTTGGGAGCAGTACTTC.

V and J are TRBV7-2 and TRBJ1-5, with TRBD1 matching over 7 bases. This CDR3 spans 15 amino acids. The germline CDR1 and CDR2 sequences are SGHTA and FQGNSA. V lost 0 bases to trimming and J lost 7 bases; unmatched junction nucleotides: 6. CDR3 sequence reads: CASSLALGTAQPQHF. CDR3 bases: TGTGCCAGCAGCTTAGCTTTAGGGACAGCACAGCCCCAGCATTTT.

The gene calls are TRBV6-6 and TRBJ1-6; 8 nucleotides line up with TRBD1. Germline CDR1 and CDR2: MNHNY and SVGAGI (reference sequence). The CDR3 runs 15 residues. V was pared by 1 base and J by 9 bases, with 5 bases of the junction left unmatched. CDR3 bases: TGTGCCAGCAGTTACTTTACACAGGGGGGTTCACCCCTCCACTTT. Translated: CASSYFTQGGSPLHF.

The chain has TRBV7-9 and TRBJ2-2; 11 nucleotides match TRBD1. This CDR3 contains 19 residues. CDR1 SEHNR and CDR2 FQNEAQ come from the germline V gene (reference sequence). J was trimmed by 3 bases and V by 5 bases; bases with no gene match: 14. The CDR3 bases are TGTGCCAGCAGCCGACGGGGACAGGGGGTGCCCGGAGACACCGGGGAGCTGTTTTTT. Translated, it gives CASSRRGQGVPGDTGELFF.

This sequence joins TRBV3-1 (or the pseudogene TRBV3-2) and TRBJ2-3, with D perhaps matching TRBD2 (6 bases). Looked up from germline, CDR1 is LGHDT and CDR2 is YNNKEL (reference sequence). The CDR3 sequence is 14 residues long. Trimming stripped 8 bases from V and 4 bases from J, with 16 bases between. The DNA for the CDR3 is TGTGCCAGCCGACCCGGGGGTCCCCCAGATACGCAGTATTTT. As protein: CASRPGGPPDTQYF.

In nucleotides, the CDR3 is TGTGCCAGCAGCTTGTCTACGGGTTTCACCGGGGAGCTGTTTTTT. Translating gives CASSLSTGFTGELFF. V gene TRBV7-2 combines with J gene TRBJ2-2; D is uncertain. The CDR3 runs to 15 residues. Between the trimmed V and J ends, which lost 3 bases and 4 bases, there was a span of 12 bases. Germline lookup yields CDR1 SGHTA and CDR2 FQGNSA.

V is TRBV3-1 (or the pseudogene TRBV3-2) and J is TRBJ1-2; 7 positions match TRBD1. With V trimmed by 4 bases and J by 4 bases, 3 bases remained unmatched. The CDR3 sequence is 13 residues long. Germline V gene sequence: CDR1 LGHDT, CDR2 YNNKEL (reference sequence). In nucleotides, the CDR3 is TGTGCCAGCAGCCCCCAGGGGGTCTATGGCTACACCTTC. Its translation: CASSPQGVYGYTF.

The V and J genes are TRBV6-5 and TRBJ2-7; 7 bases match TRBD2. The CDR3 runs to 15 residues. In germline, CDR1 is MNHEY, CDR2 SVGAGI. With V trimmed by 2 bases and J by 5 bases, 9 bases remained unmatched. The CDR3 is CASSYKGAGSHEQYF. CDR3 in DNA: TGTGCCAGCAGTTACAAGGGAGCGGGGAGCCACGAGCAGTACTTC.

The chain recombines TRBV4-3 with TRBJ1-5, with a tentative D call TRBD1 (6 bases). CDR3 size: 16 residues. V lost 0 bases and J 3 bases, leaving 12 bases between the germline ends. Germline V gives CDR1 LGHNA, CDR2 YSLEER. Here the CDR3 reads CASSQDERGANQPQHF. CDR3 DNA sequence: TGCGCCAGCAGCCAAGATGAACGGGGGGCCAATCAGCCCCAGCATTTT.

V and J are TRBV7-9 and TRBJ1-1; D may be TRBD1 (5 bases). Trimming removed 2 bases at V and 6 bases at J, with 16 bases between. This CDR3 is built from 15 residues. Germline CDR1 reads SEHNR; CDR2 reads FQNEAQ (reference sequence). In nucleotides, the CDR3 is TGTGCCAGCAGCTTATGGGAACGGGGGAAGCCTGAAGCTTTCTTT. Translating it yields CASSLWERGKPEAFF.

This clone was seen only once. V and J are TRBV4-1 and TRBJ2-6, with TRBD1 matching 9 bases. Trimming took 4 bases from V and 0 from J; bases not matched to a gene: 7. Germline V gives CDR1 MGHRA, CDR2 YSYEKL. The CDR3 is 18 amino acids. The DNA of the CDR3 is TGCGCCAGCAGCCCGTGGACAGGGGTCAACTCTGGGGCCAACGTCCTGACTTTC. Its translation: CASSPWTGVNSGANVLTF.

The chain links TRBV4-1 to TRBJ1-2; D is unclear. The CDR3 sequence is 13 residues long. From germline, CDR1 is MGHRA and CDR2 YSYEKL. With 1 base removed from V and 2 bases from J, the gap between germline ends came to 5 bases. CDR3 residues: CASSQGGNYGYTF. CDR3 nucleotide sequence: TGCGCCAGCAGCCAAGGAGGGAACTATGGCTACACCTTC.

The rearrangement uses TRBV10-3 and TRBJ2-3; 10 nucleotides match TRBD2. Germline CDR1 is ENHRY and CDR2 is SYGVKD. V lost 3 bases and J lost 0; bases outside the gene matches: 3. The CDR3 sequence is 16 residues long. CDR3 amino acids: CAISDATSGSTDTQYF. In DNA form, the CDR3 reads TGTGCCATCAGTGATGCGACTAGCGGGAGCACAGATACGCAGTATTTT.

This chain connects TRBV19 to TRBJ1-5; 9 positions match TRBD1. Trimming at V came to 4 bases and at J to 7 bases, leaving 8 bases not matched to a gene. Germline-derived CDR1 and CDR2 are LNHDA and SQIVND (reference sequence). This CDR3 is 15 amino acids long. CDR3 bases: TGTGCCAGTAGTACCGGACAGGGGTTGGGGCAGCCCCAGCATTTT. It yields the protein CASSTGQGLGQPQHF.

This chain links TRBV7-2 with TRBJ2-7, with TRBD1 matching 7 bases. V gave up 5 bases and J gave up 3 bases; unmatched junction bases: 7. Germline-derived CDR1 and CDR2 are SGHTA and FQGNSA. The length of the CDR3 is 14 residues. The CDR3 loop reads CASSLTGIGYEQYF. Written as DNA, the CDR3 is TGTGCCAGCAGCCTGACAGGGATAGGCTACGAGCAGTACTTC.

The V call is TRBV10-2, the J call TRBJ2-2; the D gene is possibly TRBD1 (5 bases). In germline, CDR1 is WSHSY, CDR2 SAAADI. The CDR3 spans 11 residues. The V and J ends lost 7 bases and 7 bases respectively, with 7 bases between them. CDR3 nucleotides: TGCGCCAGCACAGGGATCGGGGAGCTGTTTTTT. This translates into CASTGIGELFF.

V and J are TRBV3-1 (or the pseudogene TRBV3-2) and TRBJ2-5; maybe TRBD2 (6 bases). The V end was cut by 3 bases, the J end by 10 bases, with 9 bases between. This CDR3 spans 11 amino acids. The germline CDR1 and CDR2 sequences are LGHDT and YNNKEL (reference sequence). This CDR3 is CASSQPGDQYF. The CDR3 region has the DNA TGTGCCAGCAGCCAGCCGGGGGACCAGTACTTC.

CDR3: CASTLAGDTSRSQPQHF. The CDR3 region has the DNA TGTGCCAGTACCCTAGCAGGGGACACCTCAAGGAGCCAGCCCCAGCATTTT. The rearrangement uses TRBV19 and TRBJ1-5, with D possibly matching TRBD1 (6 bases). The CDR3 consists of 17 residues. The V and J ends lost 7 bases and 7 bases respectively, with 26 bases between them. From germline, CDR1 is LNHDA and CDR2 SQIVND (reference sequence).

The V and J genes are TRBV6-6 and TRBJ1-1; TRBD1 aligns across 7 bases. The V gene's germline CDR1 is MNHNY and CDR2 SVGAGI (reference sequence). The CDR3 spans 14 residues. Losses at the gene ends were 6 bases for V and 3 bases for J; bases not matched to a gene: 7. The CDR3 nucleotides are TGTGCCAGCAGGGTTACCACAGGGGACACTGAAGCTTTCTTT. It is translated as CASRVTTGDTEAFF.

CDR3 nucleotide sequence: TGTGCCAGCAGCTTGGACCCAGGGGGCAATGAGCAGTTCTTC. Protein sequence: CASSLDPGGNEQFF. This sequence joins TRBV5-4 and TRBJ2-1; 7 nucleotides line up with TRBD1. V lost 0 bases to trimming and J lost 6 bases; unmatched junction nucleotides: 3. CDR1 SGHNT and CDR2 YYREEE come from the germline V gene (reference sequence). CDR3 size: 14 residues.

V usage is TRBV9 and J usage is TRBJ2-3, with TRBD1 as a possible D gene (5 bases). Deletions cut 0 bases from V and 4 bases from J, with 12 bases between. The CDR3 covers 15 residues. From germline, CDR1 is SGDLS and CDR2 YYNGEE. CDR3 in amino acids: CASSVGPRAADTQYF. CDR3 DNA: TGTGCCAGCAGCGTAGGTCCCAGGGCGGCAGATACGCAGTATTTT.

The chain is built from TRBV2 and TRBJ1-1, with D tentatively TRBD1 (6 bases). The CDR3 spans 12 residues. The V and J ends lost 10 bases and 6 bases respectively, with 15 bases between them. CDR1 SNHLY and CDR2 FYNNEI come from the germline V gene. The CDR3 coding sequence is TGTGCCACCTCAACAGGGACGGCTGAAGCTTTCTTT. It is translated as CATSTGTAEAFF. Filled out from reference TRBV2 and TRBJ1-1, the complete variable domain reads EPEVTQTPSHQVTQMGQEVILRCVPISNHLYFYWYRQILGQKVEFLVSFYNNEISEKSEIFDDQFSVERPDGSNFTLKIRSTKLEDSAMYFCATSTGTAEAFFGQGTRLTVV.